The 10 T cell receptor beta chains listed next were all sequenced from one sample in a study of T cells after yellow fever vaccination. TCRdb re-analysed the 5' RACE reads in MiXCR, keeping a single row per CDR3 protein. The table shows under 50,000 distinct CDR3 sequences, with over 5.5% occurring only once. Sequencing was performed on PBMCs, either bulk or a sorted T-cell subset (CD4+, CD8+, memory, or dextramer-sorted; not recorded which), taken 45 days after the yellow fever booster vaccination. These receptor sequences come from a man between 25 and 39 years old who received the YFV17D yellow fever vaccine.

Ten or more counts support this clonotype. The chain employs TRBV3-1 and TRBJ2-6, with a weak D call TRBD2 (5 bases). The CDR3 runs to 14 residues. Germline CDR1 and CDR2: LGHDT and YNNKEL (reference sequence). The V and J ends lost 6 bases and 0 bases respectively, with 6 bases between them. CDR3 sequence reads: CASRRDSGANVLTF. Here the CDR3 DNA reads TGTGCCAGCAGGAGGGACTCTGGGGCCAACGTCCTGACTTTC. Full variable domain (rest looked up from reference TRBV3-1 and TRBJ2-6): DTAVSQTPKYLVTQMGNDKSIKCEQNLGHDTMYWYKQDSKKFLKIMFSYNNKELIINETVPNRFSPKSPDKAHLNLHINSLELGDSAVYFCASRRDSGANVLTFGAGSRLTVL.

This clonotype has ten or more counts. This CDR3 is CASSVDPGKETQYF. The CDR3 DNA reads TGTGCCAGCAGTGTAGACCCGGGTAAAGAGACCCAGTACTTC. The J gene is TRBJ2-5, the V gene TRBV6-1; no firm D call. This CDR3 has 14 residues. The V gene lost 4 bases and the J gene lost 3 bases, with 12 bases spanning the gap. Germline V CDR1 and CDR2: MNHNS, SASEGT.

This clonotype was seen ten or more times. The chain has TRBV19 and TRBJ2-1; 10 nucleotides agree with TRBD2. Germline loops: CDR1 LNHDA, CDR2 SQIVND (reference sequence). The ends lost 1 base at V and 2 bases at J; junction bases unmatched: 5. The length of the CDR3 is 17 residues. The CDR3 spells CASSIGAAGGAYNEQFF. Here the CDR3 DNA reads TGTGCCAGTAGTATAGGTGCAGCGGGGGGGGCCTACAATGAGCAGTTCTTC.

The rearrangement links TRBV18 to TRBJ2-1; D ambiguous. The V end was cut by 1 base, the J end by 1 base, with 8 bases between. In germline, CDR1 is KGHSH, CDR2 LQKENI. CDR3 length: 15 amino acids. The CDR3 region is CASSPQSSSYNEQFF. The CDR3 nucleotides are TGTGCCAGCTCACCACAATCCAGTTCCTACAATGAGCAGTTCTTC. Based on the CDR3 plus reference TRBV18 and TRBJ2-1, the full variable domain is NAGVMQNPRHLVRRRGQEARLRCSPMKGHSHVYWYRQLPEEGLKFMVYLQKENIIDESGMPKERFSAEFPKEGPSILRIQQVVRGDSAAYFCASSPQSSSYNEQFFGPGTRLTVL.

Ten or more counts support this clonotype. This sequence joins TRBV28 and TRBJ2-1, with 12 bases fitting TRBD1. The CDR3 consists of 15 residues. The junction had 10 bases not matched to a gene; V was cut back by 6 bases and J by 10 bases. Germline V gene lookup returns CDR1 MDHEN and CDR2 SYDVKM. CDR3 amino acids: CASSPLGQGAREQFF. CDR3 bases: TGTGCCAGCAGCCCTCTGGGACAGGGGGCACGAGAGCAGTTCTTC.

By sample fraction, this clonotype is medium-sized. The V and J genes are TRBV12-3 or TRBV12-4 and TRBJ2-3, with 10 bases matching TRBD2. V gave up 8 bases and J gave up 3 bases; unmatched junction bases: 5. The CDR3 runs 14 residues. CDR3 sequence reads: CASGYSGRTDTQYF. CDR3 DNA sequence: TGTGCCAGCGGGTATAGCGGGAGGACAGATACGCAGTATTTT.

This clonotype was observed a few times. V gene TRBV10-3 combines with J gene TRBJ2-3; 10 bases map to TRBD1. Trimming took 2 bases from V and 5 from J; bases not matched to a gene: 7. The germline V gene has CDR1 ENHRY and CDR2 SYGVKD. The CDR3 is 16 amino acids. The CDR3 loop is CAISEPPGQGKDTQYF. The DNA for the CDR3 is TGTGCCATCAGTGAGCCTCCGGGACAGGGGAAAGATACGCAGTATTTT.

This clonotype was seen ten or more times. This chain joins TRBV5-1 and TRBJ1-4, with unresolved D. The V gene lost 0 bases and the J gene lost 0 bases, with 6 bases spanning the gap. The CDR3 runs 15 residues. Per germline, CDR1 SGHRS and CDR2 YFSETQ. CDR3 in amino acids: CASSLASATNEKLFF. CDR3 coding DNA: TGCGCCAGCAGCTTGGCCAGTGCAACTAATGAAAAACTGTTTTTT.

This clonotype was picked up many times. The V call is TRBV7-6, the J call TRBJ2-7; D is unresolved. The CDR3 totals 14 residues. Germline V gene sequence: CDR1 SGHVS, CDR2 FNYEAQ. The V and J ends lost 5 bases and 3 bases respectively, with 14 bases between them. CDR3 sequence reads: CASSPGTISYEQYF. CDR3 in DNA: TGTGCCAGCAGCCCCGGAACGATCAGCTACGAGCAGTACTTC.

Many counts were recorded for this clonotype. The V and J genes are TRBV7-9 and TRBJ2-2; unclear D gene. The CDR3 runs to 12 residues. Germline lookup yields CDR1 SEHNR and CDR2 FQNEAQ (reference sequence). Trimming stripped 9 bases from V and 3 bases from J, with 8 bases between. CDR3 protein: CASLVHTGELFF. The DNA of the CDR3 is TGTGCCAGTCTAGTCCACACCGGGGAGCTGTTTTTT. The full variable domain, rest sourced from reference TRBV7-9 and TRBJ2-2, is DTGVSQNPRHKITKRGQNVTFRCDPISEHNRLYWYRQTLGQGPEFLTYFQNEAQLEKSRLLSDRFSAERPKGSFSTLEIQRTEQGDSAMYLCASLVHTGELFFGEGSRLTVL.